One and the same sample provided the 24 T cell receptor beta chains below, sequenced in a study of beta chain features in type 1 diabetes. Study-wide results and caveats: TCRB CDR3s from Type 1 diabetes patients were moderately but significantly shorter in all four CD4+ subsets.

Expressed TCRB transcripts got sequenced, as all isolated RNA was reverse transcribed. Profiling relied on immunoSEQ multiplex PCR, and the TCRdb table lists in-frame clones only, not all of them. The sample consists of some 160,000 clones, 7% to 9.5% of them appearing once. Their specific antigens are unknown. Sequencing used central memory CD4+ T cells from blood. The receptors originated from a woman between 25 and 40 years old with type 1 diabetes.

The chain combines TRBV27 with TRBJ2-1; 8 bases are shared with TRBD2. Trimming cost V 7 bases and J 6 bases; bases outside gene matches: 14. The length of the CDR3 is 16 residues. CDR1 and CDR2 (germline): MNHEY, SMNVEV (reference sequence). CDR3 sequence: CASTTPGTSYSNEQFF. CDR3 DNA sequence: TGTGCCAGCACTACGCCCGGGACTAGTTACTCCAATGAGCAGTTCTTC.

The chain uses TRBV4-2 and TRBJ2-3; 11 positions agree with TRBD2. The V gene's germline CDR1 is LGHNA and CDR2 YNFKEQ. This CDR3 comprises 16 residues. V lost 0 bases, J lost 5 bases, and 4 bases stayed unmatched. The CDR3 is CASSQDASGRRDTQYF. The CDR3 region has the DNA TGTGCCAGCAGCCAAGATGCTAGCGGGAGGAGAGATACGCAGTATTTT.

This clone has a handful of counts. CDR3 in DNA: TGTGCCATCAGTGACCAGGGTCGTGGCACCGGGGAGCTGTTTTTT. Amino acid sequence: CAISDQGRGTGELFF. The genes are TRBV10-3 and TRBJ2-2; a weak D match, TRBD1 (5 bases). V lost 3 bases and J 4 bases, leaving 12 bases between the germline ends. This CDR3 has 15 residues. CDR1 and CDR2 from the germline V gene are ENHRY and SYGVKD.

This chain links TRBV5-4 with TRBJ1-2; no clear D gene. Looked up from germline, CDR1 is SGHNT and CDR2 is YYREEE (reference sequence). CDR3 length: 15 residues. Trimming took off 0 bases at V and 1 base at J, with 10 bases between the two ends. For the CDR3, the DNA is TGTGCCAGCAGCTTGGGGGGAGGTGTTAACTATGGCTACACCTTC. This sequence encodes CASSLGGGVNYGYTF.

This clone was detected many times. The CDR3 nucleotides read TGCAGCGTTCGGAAGGGGAGGTACGAGCAGTACTTC. Its protein product is CSVRKGRYEQYF. The chain is built from TRBV29-1 and TRBJ2-7; possible D gene TRBD2, 6 bases. Trimming stripped 5 bases from V and 4 bases from J, with 12 bases between. The CDR3 totals 12 residues. Looked up from germline, CDR1 is SQVTM and CDR2 is ANQGSEA.

This chain connects TRBV18 to TRBJ1-2, with TRBD1 identical over 7 bases. From germline, CDR1 is KGHSH and CDR2 LQKENI. J lost 4 bases, V lost 3 bases, and 14 bases had no gene match. There are 17 residues in the CDR3. This CDR3 is CASSPGEFLGQLYGYTF. CDR3 bases: TGTGCCAGCTCACCCGGGGAGTTTTTGGGACAGCTCTATGGCTACACCTTC.

As DNA, the CDR3 is TGTGCCAGCAGCTCACTAGCGGGGAGGTCCTACGAGCAGTACTTC. The encoded protein is CASSSLAGRSYEQYF. The chain carries TRBV7-2 and TRBJ2-7; TRBD2 matches 10 bases. The V gene's germline CDR1 is SGHTA and CDR2 FQGNSA. Trimming took 4 bases from V and 1 from J; bases not matched to a gene: 4. The CDR3 consists of 15 residues. Together with reference TRBV7-2 and TRBJ2-7, the CDR3 gives the full variable domain: GAGVSQSPSNKVTEKGKDVELRCDPISGHTALYWYRQSLGQGLEFLIYFQGNSAPDKSGLPSDRFSAERTGGSVSTLTIQRTQQEDSAVYLCASSSLAGRSYEQYFGPGTRLTVT.

The chain uses TRBV5-1 and TRBJ2-5; D perhaps matches TRBD1 (5 bases). CDR1 is SGHRS and CDR2 is YFSETQ in the germline V gene. This CDR3 region has 16 residues. V gave up 0 bases and J gave up 1 base, with 13 bases separating them. The CDR3 region has the DNA TGCGCCAGCAGCTTGGCTACAGGAGCCGCCCAAGAGACCCAGTACTTC. Protein sequence: CASSLATGAAQETQYF.

V is TRBV28 and J is TRBJ1-2; D possibly corresponds to TRBD1 (5 bases). CDR3 length equals 11 residues. In germline, CDR1 is MDHEN, CDR2 SYDVKM. V gave up 6 bases and J gave up 13 bases, with 15 bases separating them. The CDR3 region is CASSPPAGLTF. CDR3 bases: TGTGCCAGCAGCCCCCCGGCGGGACTCACCTTC.

The chain couples TRBV7-3 to TRBJ1-2; D may be TRBD1 (6 bases). This CDR3 has 15 amino acids. The germline V gene encodes CDR1 SGHTA and CDR2 FQGTGA. V was pared by 1 base and J by 7 bases, with 16 bases between. The chain's CDR3 is CASSLIEQGMGGYTF. CDR3 DNA sequence: TGTGCCAGCAGCTTAATCGAGCAGGGGATGGGTGGCTACACCTTC.

This clone was picked up a small number of times. The chain has TRBV18 and TRBJ2-7, with 9 bases fitting TRBD1. Per the germline V gene, CDR1 is KGHSH and CDR2 is LQKENI. There are 13 residues in the CDR3. The V gene end was trimmed by 4 bases and the J gene end by 6 bases; junction bases not matched to a gene: 4. CDR3: CASSLGQGSEQYF. In DNA, the CDR3 is TGTGCCAGCTCACTTGGACAGGGGTCCGAGCAGTACTTC.

V and J are TRBV10-1 and TRBJ2-2, with D maybe TRBD2 (5 bases). CDR1 and CDR2 from the germline V gene are WNHNN and SYGVQD (reference sequence). Trimming removed 4 bases from V and 7 bases from J, with 7 bases in between. The length of the CDR3 is 12 residues. CDR3 protein: CASSVGGGELFF. CDR3 in DNA: TGCGCCAGCAGTGTAGGAGGCGGGGAGCTGTTTTTT.

The table lists this clone with many counts. This chain joins TRBV18 and TRBJ1-1, with D maybe TRBD1 (5 bases). V lost 3 bases, J lost 6 bases, and 20 bases lay in between. CDR3 size: 16 residues. Per germline, CDR1 KGHSH and CDR2 LQKENI. The CDR3 protein is CASSPRREGSGAEAFF. The CDR3 region has the DNA TGTGCCAGCTCACCCCGACGGGAGGGGAGTGGGGCTGAAGCTTTCTTT. The full variable domain, in which reference TRBV18 and TRBJ1-1 provide the parts outside the CDR3, is NAGVMQNPRHLVRRRGQEARLRCSPMKGHSHVYWYRQLPEEGLKFMVYLQKENIIDESGMPKERFSAEFPKEGPSILRIQQVVRGDSAAYFCASSPRREGSGAEAFFGQGTRLTVV.

This clone appeared a few times. V usage is TRBV4-2 and J usage is TRBJ1-2, with D possibly matching TRBD1 (6 bases). Germline CDR1 reads LGHNA; CDR2 reads YNFKEQ. V was trimmed by 1 base and J by 4 bases, leaving 13 bases between them. The CDR3 extends over 15 amino acids. This CDR3 reads CASSQGSKGGYGYTF. As DNA, the CDR3 is TGTGCCAGCAGCCAAGGATCCAAAGGGGGCTATGGCTACACCTTC.

V and J are TRBV19 and TRBJ2-5; 8 nucleotides match TRBD1. CDR1 and CDR2 from the germline V gene are LNHDA and SQIVND (reference sequence). CDR3 size: 15 residues. Trimming took 10 bases from V and 5 from J; bases not matched to a gene: 15. In DNA form, the CDR3 reads TGTGCCACCACTCCCAGGACAGGGATCCTTGAGACCCAGTACTTC. Encoded protein: CATTPRTGILETQYF.

This clone was recorded at least ten times. The chain combines TRBV30 with TRBJ1-2; tentative D call: TRBD1 (6 bases). Germline-derived CDR1 and CDR2 are GTSNPN and SVGIG (reference sequence). Trimming stripped 4 bases from V and 7 bases from J, with 19 bases between. This CDR3 is built from 14 residues. In nucleotides, the CDR3 is TGTGCCTGGAAGTGGGGTAGGGGGATGGTTGGCTACACCTTC. Protein: CAWKWGRGMVGYTF.

The chain joins TRBV29-1 to TRBJ1-1; 9 bases agree with TRBD1. The germline V gene has CDR1 SQVTM and CDR2 ANQGSEA. This CDR3 region has 14 residues. With 5 bases clipped from V and 1 base from J, the junction kept 5 bases outside the gene matches. The CDR3 loop is CSVLWDRANTEAFF. CDR3 nucleotide sequence: TGCAGCGTTCTCTGGGACAGGGCGAACACTGAAGCTTTCTTT.

This clone was observed a few times. V is TRBV9 and J is TRBJ2-2, with D uncertain. Per the germline V gene, CDR1 is SGDLS and CDR2 is YYNGEE. This CDR3 is 13 amino acids long. Trimming removed 3 bases from V and 6 bases from J, with 9 bases in between. CDR3 amino acids: CASSGAYAGELFF. CDR3 nucleotide sequence: TGTGCCAGCAGCGGGGCGTACGCCGGGGAGCTGTTTTTT.

The chain is built from TRBV29-1 and TRBJ1-2; D call uncertain. The germline V and J ends were trimmed by 1 base and 2 bases, with 5 bases remaining between them. This CDR3 comprises 12 residues. Germline V CDR1 and CDR2: SQVTM, ANQGSEA. The CDR3 DNA reads TGCAGCGTTGAAGGGCAGAACTATGGCTACACCTTC. Protein: CSVEGQNYGYTF.

This clone was seen only a few times. The genes are TRBV11-2 and TRBJ2-7; D is possibly TRBD2 (6 bases). V lost 8 bases to trimming and J lost 0 bases, with 17 bases between them. The V gene's germline CDR1 is SGHAT and CDR2 FQNNGV. The CDR3 extends over 15 amino acids. The CDR3 nucleotides are TGTGCCAGCTCCCCGGGCGGGACTGCCTCCTACGAGCAGTACTTC. It yields the protein CASSPGGTASYEQYF.

V is TRBV5-1 and J is TRBJ2-1; 8 bases match TRBD1. Germline V gene data show CDR1 as SGHRS and CDR2 as YFSETQ. The CDR3 has 12 residues. V was pared by 3 bases and J by 14 bases, with 7 bases of the junction left unmatched. The CDR3 sequence is CASSSDRVREFF. In nucleotides, the CDR3 is TGCGCCAGCAGCTCGGACAGGGTTCGGGAGTTCTTC.

The chain couples TRBV7-2 to TRBJ1-2, with D maybe TRBD1 (5 bases). Trimming pared 5 bases from V and 13 bases from J, leaving 17 bases between. This CDR3 has 12 residues. Germline CDR1 and CDR2: SGHTA and FQGNSA. CDR3 residues: CASSTADRPSTF. The CDR3, as DNA: TGTGCCAGCAGCACAGCCGACAGACCGAGCACCTTC.

V is TRBV28 and J is TRBJ2-7, with TRBD2 matching over 8 bases. CDR3 length: 13 residues. The V gene end was trimmed by 5 bases and the J gene end by 5 bases; junction bases not matched to a gene: 5. Germline lookup yields CDR1 MDHEN and CDR2 SYDVKM. CDR3 region: CASSIGRVNEQYF. The CDR3 nucleotides are TGTGCCAGCAGTATCGGGAGGGTAAACGAGCAGTACTTC.

A remark on this clone: Other DNA sequences of this sample code for an identical CDR3. The V call is TRBV7-3, the J call TRBJ2-7, with D tentatively TRBD2 (6 bases). Looked up from germline, CDR1 is SGHTA and CDR2 is FQGTGA. The CDR3 sequence is 15 residues long. V lost 2 bases and J 2 bases, leaving 13 bases between the germline ends. The CDR3 DNA reads as TGTGCCAGCAGCTTAGGTGGAGGGAAGACCTACGAGCAGTACTTC. Translating it yields CASSLGGGKTYEQYF.